Presented here are 8 T cell receptor beta chains from one specimen sequenced in a study of CD8 T cells in ankylosing spondylitis (dated by TCRdb to between 2016 and 2019). No antigens are known for them. The library was prepared using 5' RACE. Sequencing took place on an Illumina HiSeq 2500. The public reads were reprocessed in TCRdb via fastp at Q25 and MiXCR, keeping in-frame beta chains. Each record represents a unique CDR3 protein, reported with the most common genes and DNA among its rows. The sample yields roughly 300,000 distinct CDR3 sequences; around 8% were counted once. The ten biggest clones cover approximately 15% of the sample. What the authors observed across the whole study: A TCR beta motif of several highly homologous amino acid variants appeared characteristic of blood from ankylosing spondylitis patients.

The sample consisted of blood, either unsorted or a sorted T cell fraction (not recorded which). These receptors originate from a male donor with ankylosing spondylitis.

This clonotype was picked up a small number of times. The chain combines TRBV29-1 with TRBJ1-2; D possibly corresponds to TRBD1 (5 bases). The germline V and J ends were trimmed by 5 bases and 0 bases, with 13 bases remaining between them. The germline gives CDR1 SQVTM, CDR2 ANQGSEA. This CDR3 spans 14 amino acids. CDR3 sequence reads: CSVHATDSNYGYTF. DNA for the CDR3: TGCAGCGTTCACGCGACAGACTCTAACTATGGCTACACCTTC. Full variable domain (remainder filled in from reference TRBV29-1 and TRBJ1-2): SAVISQKPSRDICQRGTSLTIQCQVDSQVTMMFWYRQQPGQSLTLIATANQGSEATYESGFVIDKFPISRPNLTFSTLTVSNMSPEDSSIYLCSVHATDSNYGYTFGSGTRLTVV.

The CDR3 DNA reads TGCAGCGGGGGGACAAATGAGCAGTTCTTC. Protein: CSGGTNEQFF. V usage is TRBV29-1 and J usage is TRBJ2-1; weak D call: TRBD1 (6 bases). V was shortened by 7 bases and J by 7 bases, with 8 bases between the two germline ends. CDR3 size: 10 residues. Germline V CDR1 and CDR2: SQVTM, ANQGSEA.

Ten or more counts support this clonotype. V usage is TRBV5-1 and J usage is TRBJ2-1; 7 bases match TRBD2. Trimming at V came to 2 bases and at J to 12 bases, leaving 8 bases not matched to a gene. The CDR3 spans 13 residues. The germline CDR1 and CDR2 sequences are SGHRS and YFSETQ. The CDR3 here is CASSFGREWVQFF. The CDR3, as DNA: TGCGCCAGCAGCTTCGGGCGGGAGTGGGTGCAGTTCTTC.

This clonotype appeared many times. This chain connects TRBV12-3 or TRBV12-4 to TRBJ2-1; D gene ambiguous. Trimming shortened V by 6 bases and J by 0 bases, and 9 bases separated the two germline ends. The CDR3 contains 14 residues. The CDR3 DNA is TGTGCCAGCAGGGAACTAAACTCCTACAATGAGCAGTTCTTC. Amino acid sequence: CASRELNSYNEQFF.

This clonotype was observed at least ten times. This chain links TRBV7-9 with TRBJ2-3, with D possibly matching TRBD1 (6 bases). CDR3 size: 13 residues. V was cut by 5 bases and J by 6 bases, with 12 bases left in between. Germline V lookup: CDR1 SEHNR, CDR2 FQNEAQ (reference sequence). CDR3 amino acids: CASSQGSWDTQYF. CDR3 in DNA: TGTGCCAGCAGCCAGGGGTCCTGGGATACGCAGTATTTT.

The chain has TRBV5-1 and TRBJ2-7; D is possibly TRBD1 (6 bases). With 0 bases removed from V and 0 bases from J, the gap between germline ends came to 13 bases. The germline gives CDR1 SGHRS, CDR2 YFSETQ. The CDR3 loop spans 16 amino acids. The CDR3 region is CASSLAGQPGSYEQYF. The CDR3, as DNA: TGCGCCAGCAGCTTGGCAGGACAGCCGGGCTCCTACGAGCAGTACTTC.

This clonotype was counted at least ten times. This chain connects TRBV14 to TRBJ1-1; no firm D call. The CDR3 has 13 amino acids. The ends were cut back, 1 base at V and 4 bases at J, with 7 bases in the middle. CDR1 is SGHDN and CDR2 is FVKESK in the germline V gene. The CDR3 DNA follows: TGTGCCAGCAGCCAAGCACCCGGCACTGAAGCTTTCTTT. Encoded protein: CASSQAPGTEAFF.

This clonotype was found many times. The chain has TRBV12-3 or TRBV12-4 and TRBJ2-1; D perhaps matches TRBD2 (6 bases). The CDR3 contains 11 residues. The V and J ends lost 5 bases and 14 bases respectively, with 13 bases between them. The chain's CDR3 is CASSGGGPKFF. CDR3 nucleotide sequence: TGTGCCAGCAGTGGAGGAGGGCCAAAGTTCTTC.